The rows below give T cell receptor beta chains drawn from one sample of a study of cytomegalovirus exposure and HLA in healthy donors. Libraries were prepared by immunoSEQ multiplex PCR; TCRdb keeps only in-frame clonotypes and omits some of them. This sample has 150,000 to 200,000 clones, with 80% to 85% found just once. The sample consisted of PBMCs. These receptor sequences come from a man in his thirties or forties in good health and CMV-seropositive. Both conserved end residues are part of each CDR3. D genes are given only for firm matches. Clone size is shown for a subset of rows, as once, few, many or a class of expanded clone.

J	size	D	V	CDR3	DNA
TRBJ2-3	NA	NA	TRBV29-1	CSVASAESTDTQYF	TGCAGCGTTGCCTCGGCGGAGAGCACAGATACGCAGTATTTT
TRBJ2-2	few	TRBD2	TRBV6-1	CASSVSGRGGELFF	TGTGCCAGCAGTGTTAGCGGGAGGGGCGGGGAGCTGTTTTTT
TRBJ1-3	NA	NA	TRBV27	CASSYGNTIYF	TGTGCCAGCAGTTACGGGAACACCATATATTTT
TRBJ2-7	NA	NA	TRBV5-8	CASSSSGGTALSYEQYF	TGTGCCAGCAGCTCCTCAGGGGGGACAGCGCTTTCCTACGAGCAGTACTTC
TRBJ1-5	NA	NA	TRBV27	CASSLAGSSNQPQHF	TGTGCCAGCAGTTTAGCAGGCAGTAGCAATCAGCCCCAGCATTTT
TRBJ2-2	NA	NA	TRBV19	CASGDFPRAGELFF	TGTGCCAGTGGGGACTTCCCCCGGGCCGGGGAGCTGTTTTTT
TRBJ2-3	NA	NA	TRBV6-6	CASSRLASVPTDTQYF	TGTGCCAGCAGTCGCCTTGCTAGCGTACCCACAGATACGCAGTATTTT
TRBJ1-4	NA	NA	TRBV15	CATSRGQNEKLFF	TGTGCCACCAGCAGAGGACAGAATGAAAAACTGTTTTTT
TRBJ2-6	NA	NA	TRBV30	CAWTTGAGANVLTF	TGTGCCTGGACTACGGGAGCTGGGGCCAACGTCCTGACTTTC
TRBJ2-3	few	TRBD2	TRBV28	CASSFPGLAGGSTDTQYF	TGTGCCAGCAGTTTCCCGGGACTAGCGGGGGGGAGCACAGATACGCAGTATTTT
TRBJ1-1	NA	NA	TRBV9	CASSPSGTMNTEAFF	TGTGCCAGCAGCCCTTCCGGAACTATGAACACTGAAGCTTTCTTT
TRBJ2-1	NA	NA	TRBV27	CASSHPGLGGGEQFF	TGTGCCAGCAGCCACCCGGGGCTGGGGGGAGGTGAGCAGTTCTTC
TRBJ1-2	NA	TRBD1	TRBV10-3	CAISAQTGTGGAFGYTF	TGTGCCATCAGTGCACAGACGGGGACAGGGGGCGCGTTTGGCTACACCTTC
TRBJ1-6	NA	TRBD1	TRBV19	CASSTNRDRANSPLHF	TGTGCCAGTAGTACTAACCGGGACAGGGCCAATTCACCCCTCCACTTT
TRBJ2-7	once	TRBD2	TRBV13	CASSYQQIAGGLLEQYF	TGTGCCAGCAGTTACCAACAGATAGCGGGGGGGCTCCTCGAGCAGTACTTC
TRBJ1-2	NA	TRBD1	TRBV28	CASSPPGQGAAGYGYTF	TGTGCCAGCAGCCCTCCGGGACAGGGGGCCGCGGGCTATGGCTACACCTTC
TRBJ2-3	NA	NA	TRBV4-2	CASSQVERAFGADTQYF	TGTGCCAGCAGCCAAGTTGAGAGGGCCTTTGGCGCAGATACGCAGTATTTT
TRBJ2-7	NA	TRBD2	TRBV28	CASLGGSSYEQYF	TGTGCCAGCCTGGGGGGGAGCTCCTACGAGCAGTACTTC
TRBJ2-6	NA	NA	TRBV29-1	CSVLGASGANVLTF	TGCAGCGTCCTGGGGGCCTCTGGGGCCAACGTCCTGACTTTC
TRBJ1-4	NA	NA	TRBV29-1	CSVWRAGVDEKLFF	TGCAGCGTCTGGCGCGCAGGGGTCGATGAAAAACTGTTTTTT
TRBJ2-5	NA	TRBD1	TRBV7-6	CATESFRDRGKETQYF	TGTGCCACCGAATCCTTCCGGGACAGGGGGAAAGAGACCCAGTACTTC
TRBJ2-7	NA	NA	TRBV4-1	CASSQVRSGPEQYF	TGCGCCAGCAGCCAAGTTAGAAGCGGCCCCGAGCAGTACTTC
TRBJ2-7	few	NA	TRBV5-1	CASSLRDYEQYF	TGCGCCAGCAGCTTACGGGACTACGAGCAGTACTTC